Shown below are 3 T cell receptor beta chains from a single sample sequenced in a study of T-cell reconstitution after alpha-beta-depleted transplantation in children. Library preparation (for TCRbeta) was performed with unique molecular identifiers. One entry per CDR3 protein, called by TCRdb with MiXCR from the PCR reads. Of approximately 240,000 distinct CDR3 sequences listed, about 9.2% are singletons. Sample: PBMCs from the stem cell graft donor, taken from the stem cell graft. These receptors originate from a human donor who donated a stem cell graft to a child with acute lymphoblastic leukemia.

This clonotype was seen at least ten times. The chain combines TRBV20-1 with TRBJ2-1; 9 bases agree with TRBD2. This CDR3 is built from 13 residues. CDR1 DFQATT and CDR2 SNEGSKA come from the germline V gene (reference sequence). CDR3: CGAGGPISNEQFF. DNA for the CDR3: TGCGGGGCGGGGGGGCCGATCAGCAATGAGCAGTTCTTC.

V usage is TRBV30 and J usage is TRBJ1-4, with TRBD1 matching over 7 bases. The CDR3 has 15 amino acids. Germline V gene lookup returns CDR1 GTSNPN and CDR2 SVGIG (reference sequence). Losses at the gene ends were 3 bases for V and 4 bases for J; bases not matched to a gene: 8. The CDR3, as DNA: TGTGCCTGGAGCGGGACCGGGACAGATAATGAAAAACTGTTTTTT. Translating it yields CAWSGTGTDNEKLFF.

Ten or more counts support this clonotype. CDR3 bases: TGCGCCAGCAGACCCGGACAGGACACTGAAGCTTTCTTT. Protein sequence: CASRPGQDTEAFF. The chain couples TRBV5-1 to TRBJ1-1, with TRBD1 matching over 7 bases. Germline-derived CDR1 and CDR2 are SGHRS and YFSETQ. The CDR3 is made up of 13 amino acids. Unmatched junction bases numbered 4, after V lost 5 bases and J lost 3 bases.